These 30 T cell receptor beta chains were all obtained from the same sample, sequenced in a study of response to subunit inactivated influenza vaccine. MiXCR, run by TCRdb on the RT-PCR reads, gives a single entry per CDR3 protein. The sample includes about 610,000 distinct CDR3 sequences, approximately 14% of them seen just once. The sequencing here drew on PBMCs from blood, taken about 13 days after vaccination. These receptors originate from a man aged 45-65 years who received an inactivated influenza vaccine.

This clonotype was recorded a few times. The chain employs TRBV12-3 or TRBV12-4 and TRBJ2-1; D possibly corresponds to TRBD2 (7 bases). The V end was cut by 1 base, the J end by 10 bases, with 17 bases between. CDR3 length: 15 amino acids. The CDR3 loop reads CASSLVGGGAVEQFF. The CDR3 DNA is TGTGCCAGCAGTTTAGTAGGAGGGGGGGCCGTGGAGCAGTTCTTC.

Here the CDR3 reads CASSPDPGAYEQYF. The DNA of the CDR3 is TGTGCCAGCAGCCCGGACCCGGGCGCCTACGAGCAGTACTTC. The V and J genes are TRBV4-2 and TRBJ2-7; D ambiguous. Looked up from germline, CDR1 is LGHNA and CDR2 is YNFKEQ. There are 14 residues in the CDR3. With 4 bases removed from V and 2 bases from J, the gap between germline ends came to 12 bases.

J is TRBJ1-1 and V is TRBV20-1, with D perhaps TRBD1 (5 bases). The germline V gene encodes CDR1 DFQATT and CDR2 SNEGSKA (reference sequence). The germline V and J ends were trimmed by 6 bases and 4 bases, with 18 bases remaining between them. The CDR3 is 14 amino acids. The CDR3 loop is CSARRGGRSTEAFF. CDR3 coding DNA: TGCAGTGCACGACGGGGCGGTCGTAGCACTGAAGCTTTCTTT.

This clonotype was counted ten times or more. The CDR3 sequence is CASSLNRGNEKLFF. CDR3 nucleotides: TGCGCCAGCAGCTTGAACAGGGGTAATGAAAAACTGTTTTTT. The V and J genes are TRBV5-1 and TRBJ1-4, with 7 bases fitting TRBD1. Germline lookup yields CDR1 SGHRS and CDR2 YFSETQ. J gave up 4 bases and V 1 base, and 1 base lay outside the gene matches. CDR3 length: 14 residues. The full variable domain, rest sourced from reference TRBV5-1 and TRBJ1-4, is KAGVTQTPRYLIKTRGQQVTLSCSPISGHRSVSWYQQTPGQGLQFLFEYFSETQRNKGNFPGRFSGRQFSNSRSEMNVSTLELGDSALYLCASSLNRGNEKLFFGSGTQLSVL.

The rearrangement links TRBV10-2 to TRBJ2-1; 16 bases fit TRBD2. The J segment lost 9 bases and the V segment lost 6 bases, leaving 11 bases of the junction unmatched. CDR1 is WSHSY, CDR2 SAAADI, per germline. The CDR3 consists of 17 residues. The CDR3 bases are TGCGCCAGCAGGGGACTAGCGGGGGGGACCATCTTTGGTGAGCAGTTCTTC. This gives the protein CASRGLAGGTIFGEQFF.

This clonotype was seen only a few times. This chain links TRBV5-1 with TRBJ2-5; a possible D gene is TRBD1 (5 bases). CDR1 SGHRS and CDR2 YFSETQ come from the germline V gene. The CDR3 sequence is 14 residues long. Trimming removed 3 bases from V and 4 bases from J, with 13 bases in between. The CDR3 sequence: CASSWGEAPETQYF. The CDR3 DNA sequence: TGCGCCAGCAGCTGGGGCGAAGCTCCAGAGACCCAGTACTTC.

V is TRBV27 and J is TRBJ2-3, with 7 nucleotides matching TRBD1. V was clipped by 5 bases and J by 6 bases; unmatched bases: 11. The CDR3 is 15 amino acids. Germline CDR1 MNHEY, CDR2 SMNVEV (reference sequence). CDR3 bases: TGTGCCAGCAGTGGGACAGCATTAGCTGGGGATACGCAGTATTTT. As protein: CASSGTALAGDTQYF.

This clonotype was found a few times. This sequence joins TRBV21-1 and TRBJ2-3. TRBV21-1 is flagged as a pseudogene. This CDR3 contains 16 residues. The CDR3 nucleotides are TGTGCCAGCAGCTTACCTATGAGACCTAAAGGAGATACGCAGTATTTT. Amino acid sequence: CASSLPMRPKGDTQYF.

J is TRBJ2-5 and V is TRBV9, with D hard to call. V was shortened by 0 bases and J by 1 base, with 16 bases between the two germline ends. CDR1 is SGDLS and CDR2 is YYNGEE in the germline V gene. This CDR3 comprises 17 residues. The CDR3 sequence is CASSVDGSVGPQETQYF. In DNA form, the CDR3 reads TGTGCCAGCAGCGTAGATGGGTCCGTAGGGCCCCAAGAGACCCAGTACTTC.

The CDR3 DNA sequence: TGTGCCAGCAGTTACGCCCGGGACAGCTCCTACAATGAGCAGTTCTTC. It is translated as CASSYARDSSYNEQFF. The gene calls are TRBV6-2 or TRBV6-3 and TRBJ2-1; 7 bases are a match to TRBD1. Germline V lookup: CDR1 MNHEY, CDR2 SVGEGT. With 2 bases clipped from V and 0 bases from J, the junction kept 4 bases outside the gene matches. The CDR3 has 16 amino acids.

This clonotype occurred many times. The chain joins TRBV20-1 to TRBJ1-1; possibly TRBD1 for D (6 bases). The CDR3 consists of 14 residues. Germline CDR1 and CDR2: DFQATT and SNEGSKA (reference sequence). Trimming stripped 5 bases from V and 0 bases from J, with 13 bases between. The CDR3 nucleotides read TGCAGTGCTCCCCGGGACAACATGAACACTGAAGCTTTCTTT. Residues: CSAPRDNMNTEAFF.

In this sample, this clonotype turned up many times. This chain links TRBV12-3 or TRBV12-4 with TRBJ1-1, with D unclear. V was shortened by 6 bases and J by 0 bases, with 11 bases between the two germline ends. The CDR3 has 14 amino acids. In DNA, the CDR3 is TGTGCCAGCAGCCTCTGGGAAATGAACACTGAAGCTTTCTTT. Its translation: CASSLWEMNTEAFF.

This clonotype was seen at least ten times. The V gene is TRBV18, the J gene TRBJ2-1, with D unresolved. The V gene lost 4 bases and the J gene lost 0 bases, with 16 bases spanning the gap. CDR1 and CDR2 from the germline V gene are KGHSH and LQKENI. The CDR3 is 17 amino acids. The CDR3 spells CASSQRDQLISYNEQFF. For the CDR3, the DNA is TGTGCCAGCTCACAACGTGACCAACTAATCTCCTACAATGAGCAGTTCTTC.

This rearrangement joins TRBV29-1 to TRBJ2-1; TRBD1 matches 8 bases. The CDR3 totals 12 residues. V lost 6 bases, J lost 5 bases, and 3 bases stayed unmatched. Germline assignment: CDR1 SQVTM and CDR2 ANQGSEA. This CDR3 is CSVDRVDNEQFF. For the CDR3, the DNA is TGCAGCGTGGACAGGGTCGACAATGAGCAGTTCTTC.

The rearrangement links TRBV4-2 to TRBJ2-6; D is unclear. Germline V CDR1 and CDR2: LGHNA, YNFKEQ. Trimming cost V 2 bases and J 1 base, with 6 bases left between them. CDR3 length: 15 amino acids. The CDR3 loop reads CASSQSMSGANVLTF. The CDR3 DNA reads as TGTGCCAGCAGCCAAAGCATGTCTGGGGCCAACGTCCTGACTTTC.

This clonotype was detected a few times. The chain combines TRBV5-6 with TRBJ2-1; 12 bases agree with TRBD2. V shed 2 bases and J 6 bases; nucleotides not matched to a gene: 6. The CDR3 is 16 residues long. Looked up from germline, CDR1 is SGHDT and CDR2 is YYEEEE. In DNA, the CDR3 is TGTGCCAGCAGCTTCTTCAGGACTAGCGGGACCAATGAGCAGTTCTTC. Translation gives CASSFFRTSGTNEQFF.

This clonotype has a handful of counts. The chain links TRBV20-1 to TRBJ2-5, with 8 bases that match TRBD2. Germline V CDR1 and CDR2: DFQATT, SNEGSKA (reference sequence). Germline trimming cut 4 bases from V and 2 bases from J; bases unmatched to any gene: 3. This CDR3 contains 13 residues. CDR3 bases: TGCAGTGCTACAGGGACTAGGCAAGAGACCCAGTACTTC. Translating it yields CSATGTRQETQYF.

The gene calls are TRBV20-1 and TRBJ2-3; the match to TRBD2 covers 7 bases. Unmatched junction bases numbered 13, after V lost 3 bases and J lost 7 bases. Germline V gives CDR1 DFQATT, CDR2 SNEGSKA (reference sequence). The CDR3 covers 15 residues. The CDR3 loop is CSARWASGFVYTQYF. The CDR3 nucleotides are TGCAGTGCTAGGTGGGCTAGCGGCTTCGTTTATACGCAGTATTTT.

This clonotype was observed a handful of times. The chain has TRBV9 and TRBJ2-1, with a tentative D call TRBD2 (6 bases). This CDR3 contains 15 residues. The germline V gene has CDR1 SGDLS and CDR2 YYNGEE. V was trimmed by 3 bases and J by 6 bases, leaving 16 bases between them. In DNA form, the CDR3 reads TGTGCCAGCAGCGCGAAGGACTACCAGTCCAATGAGCAGTTCTTC. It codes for CASSAKDYQSNEQFF.

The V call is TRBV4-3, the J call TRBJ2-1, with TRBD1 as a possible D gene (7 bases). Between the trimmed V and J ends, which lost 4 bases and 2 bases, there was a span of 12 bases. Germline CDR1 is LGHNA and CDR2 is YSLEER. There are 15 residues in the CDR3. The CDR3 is CASSLAGQTYNEQFF. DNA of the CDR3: TGCGCCAGCAGCCTTGCGGGACAGACCTACAATGAGCAGTTCTTC.

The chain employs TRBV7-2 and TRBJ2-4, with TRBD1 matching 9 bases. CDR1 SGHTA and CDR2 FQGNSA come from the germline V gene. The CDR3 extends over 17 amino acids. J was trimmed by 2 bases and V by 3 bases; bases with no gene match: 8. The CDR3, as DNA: TGTGCCAGCAGCTTTATGGGACAGGGTATAACCAAAAACATTCAGTACTTC. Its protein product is CASSFMGQGITKNIQYF. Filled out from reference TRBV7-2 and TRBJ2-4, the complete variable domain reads GAGVSQSPSNKVTEKGKDVELRCDPISGHTALYWYRQSLGQGLEFLIYFQGNSAPDKSGLPSDRFSAERTGGSVSTLTIQRTQQEDSAVYLCASSFMGQGITKNIQYFGAGTRLSVL.

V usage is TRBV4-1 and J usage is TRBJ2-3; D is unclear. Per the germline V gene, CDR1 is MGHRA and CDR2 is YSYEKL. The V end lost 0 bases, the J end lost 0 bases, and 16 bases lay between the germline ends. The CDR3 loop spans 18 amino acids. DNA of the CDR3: TGCGCCAGCAGCCAAGATTCGGTCAGCACCTTGAGCACAGATACGCAGTATTTT. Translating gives CASSQDSVSTLSTDTQYF.

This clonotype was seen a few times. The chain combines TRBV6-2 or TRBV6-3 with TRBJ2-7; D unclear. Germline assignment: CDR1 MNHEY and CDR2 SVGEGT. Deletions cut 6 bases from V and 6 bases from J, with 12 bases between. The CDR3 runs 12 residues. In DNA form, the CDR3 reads TGTGCCAGCAGCTTCCAACCGGGCGAGCAGTACTTC. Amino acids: CASSFQPGEQYF.

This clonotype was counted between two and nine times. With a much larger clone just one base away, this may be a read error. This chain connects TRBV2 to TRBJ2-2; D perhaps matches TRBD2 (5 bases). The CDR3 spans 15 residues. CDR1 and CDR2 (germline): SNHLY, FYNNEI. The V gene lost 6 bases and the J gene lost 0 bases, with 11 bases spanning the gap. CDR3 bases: TGTGCCAGCAGCGTAGGACTTACGAACACCGGGGAGCTGTTTTTT. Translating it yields CASSVGLTNTGELFF.

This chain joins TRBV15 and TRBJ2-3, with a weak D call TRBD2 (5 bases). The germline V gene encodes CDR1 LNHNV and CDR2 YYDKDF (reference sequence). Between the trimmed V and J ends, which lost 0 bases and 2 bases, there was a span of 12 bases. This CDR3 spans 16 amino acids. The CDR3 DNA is TGTGCCACCAGCAGAGATACTACGGGGTTCACAGATACGCAGTATTTT. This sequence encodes CATSRDTTGFTDTQYF.

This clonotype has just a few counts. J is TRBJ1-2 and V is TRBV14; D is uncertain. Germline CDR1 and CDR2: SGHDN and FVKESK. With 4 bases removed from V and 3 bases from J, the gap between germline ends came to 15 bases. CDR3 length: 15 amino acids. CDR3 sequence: CASSPSSGSYYGYTF. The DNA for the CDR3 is TGTGCCAGCAGCCCCTCAAGCGGGTCGTACTATGGCTACACCTTC.

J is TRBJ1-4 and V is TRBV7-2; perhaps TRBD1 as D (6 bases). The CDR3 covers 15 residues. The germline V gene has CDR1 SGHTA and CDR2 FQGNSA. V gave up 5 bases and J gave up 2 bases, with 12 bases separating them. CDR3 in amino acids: CASSLKQGTNEKLFF. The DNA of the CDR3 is TGTGCCAGCAGCCTAAAACAGGGTACTAATGAAAAACTGTTTTTT.

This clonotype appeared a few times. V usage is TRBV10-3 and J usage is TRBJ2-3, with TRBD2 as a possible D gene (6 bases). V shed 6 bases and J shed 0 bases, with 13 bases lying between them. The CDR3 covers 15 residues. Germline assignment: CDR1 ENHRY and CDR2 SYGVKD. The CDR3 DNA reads TGTGCCATCAGGAAGACTAGGACGAGCACAGATACGCAGTATTTT. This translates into CAIRKTRTSTDTQYF.

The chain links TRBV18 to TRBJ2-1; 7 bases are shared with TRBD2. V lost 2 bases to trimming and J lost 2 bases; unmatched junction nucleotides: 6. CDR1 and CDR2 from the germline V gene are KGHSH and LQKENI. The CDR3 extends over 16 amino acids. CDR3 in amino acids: CASSPSSGITYNEQFF. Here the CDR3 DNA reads TGTGCCAGCTCACCATCGAGCGGGATAACCTACAATGAGCAGTTCTTC.

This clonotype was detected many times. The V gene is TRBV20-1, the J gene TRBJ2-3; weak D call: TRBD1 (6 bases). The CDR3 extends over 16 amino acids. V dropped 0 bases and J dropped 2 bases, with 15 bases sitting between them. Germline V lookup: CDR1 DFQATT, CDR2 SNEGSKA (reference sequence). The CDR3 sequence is CSARDLRQGNTDTQYF. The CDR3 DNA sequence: TGCAGTGCTAGAGATCTTCGGCAGGGGAACACAGATACGCAGTATTTT.